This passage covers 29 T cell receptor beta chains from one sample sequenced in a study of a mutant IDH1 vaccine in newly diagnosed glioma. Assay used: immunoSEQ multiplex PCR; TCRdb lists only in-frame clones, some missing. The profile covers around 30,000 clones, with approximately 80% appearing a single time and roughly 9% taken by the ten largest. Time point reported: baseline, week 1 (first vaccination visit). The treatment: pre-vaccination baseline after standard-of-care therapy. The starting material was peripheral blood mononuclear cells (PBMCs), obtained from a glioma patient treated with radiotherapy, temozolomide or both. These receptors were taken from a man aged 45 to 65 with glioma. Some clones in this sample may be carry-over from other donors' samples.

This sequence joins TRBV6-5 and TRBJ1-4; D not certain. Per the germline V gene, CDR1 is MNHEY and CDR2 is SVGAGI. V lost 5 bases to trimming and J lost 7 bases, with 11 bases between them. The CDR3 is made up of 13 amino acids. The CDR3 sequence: CASSVLPGEKLFF. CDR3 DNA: TGTGCCAGCAGTGTACTACCAGGTGAAAAACTGTTTTTT.

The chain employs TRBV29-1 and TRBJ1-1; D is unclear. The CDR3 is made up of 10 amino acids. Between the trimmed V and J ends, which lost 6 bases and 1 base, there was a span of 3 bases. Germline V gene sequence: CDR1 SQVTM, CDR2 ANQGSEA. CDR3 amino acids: CSVQNTEAFF. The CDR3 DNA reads TGCAGCGTGCAGAACACTGAAGCTTTCTTT.

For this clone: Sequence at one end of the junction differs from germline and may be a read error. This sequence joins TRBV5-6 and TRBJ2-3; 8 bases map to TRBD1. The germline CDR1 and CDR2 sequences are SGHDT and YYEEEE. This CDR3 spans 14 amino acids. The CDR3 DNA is TGTGCCAGCAGCTTGCGGGACAGGTCCCCCTCTTATTGGTTT. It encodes CASSLRDRSPSYWF.

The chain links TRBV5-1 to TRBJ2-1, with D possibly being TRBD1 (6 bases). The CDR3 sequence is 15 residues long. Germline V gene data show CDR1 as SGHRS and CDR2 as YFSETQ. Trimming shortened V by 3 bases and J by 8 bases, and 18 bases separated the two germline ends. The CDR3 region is CASSSPGHAGDEQFF. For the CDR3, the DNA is TGCGCCAGCAGCTCACCGGGACATGCCGGGGATGAGCAGTTCTTC.

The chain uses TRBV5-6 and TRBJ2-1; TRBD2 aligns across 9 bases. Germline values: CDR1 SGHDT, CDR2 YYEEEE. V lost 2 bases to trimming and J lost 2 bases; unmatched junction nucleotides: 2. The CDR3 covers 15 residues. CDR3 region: CASSFGGGAYNEQFF. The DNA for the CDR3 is TGTGCCAGCAGCTTTGGCGGGGGGGCCTACAATGAGCAGTTCTTC.

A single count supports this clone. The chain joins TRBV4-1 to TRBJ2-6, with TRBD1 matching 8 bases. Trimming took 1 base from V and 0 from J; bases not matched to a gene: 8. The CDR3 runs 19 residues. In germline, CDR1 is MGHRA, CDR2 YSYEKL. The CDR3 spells CASSQARDRSSSGANVLTF. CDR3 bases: TGCGCCAGCAGCCAAGCCCGGGACAGGAGTAGCTCTGGGGCCAACGTCCTGACTTTC.

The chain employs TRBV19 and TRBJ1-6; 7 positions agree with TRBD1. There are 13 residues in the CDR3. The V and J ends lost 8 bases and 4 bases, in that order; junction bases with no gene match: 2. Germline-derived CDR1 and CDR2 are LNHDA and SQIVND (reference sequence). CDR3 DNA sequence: TGTGCCAGTTGGGACAGATATAATTCACCCCTCCACTTT. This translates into CASWDRYNSPLHF.

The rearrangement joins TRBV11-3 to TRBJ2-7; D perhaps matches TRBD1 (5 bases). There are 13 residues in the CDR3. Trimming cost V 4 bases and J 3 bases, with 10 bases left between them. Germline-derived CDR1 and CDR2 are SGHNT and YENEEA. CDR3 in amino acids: CASSSRQIYEQYF. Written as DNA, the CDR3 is TGTGCCAGCAGCTCCAGACAGATCTACGAGCAGTACTTC. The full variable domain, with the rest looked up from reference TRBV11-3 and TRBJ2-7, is EAGVVQSPRYKIIEKKQPVAFWCNPISGHNTLYWYLQNLGQGPELLIRYENEEAVDDSQLPKDRFSAERLKGVDSTLKIQPAELGDSAVYLCASSSRQIYEQYFGPGTRLTVT.

CDR3 nucleotide sequence: TGTGCCAGCAGCTTGTCGAGCAATCAGCCCCAGCATTTT. It codes for CASSLSSNQPQHF. The gene calls are TRBV5-4 and TRBJ1-5; no reliable D call. The germline gives CDR1 SGHNT, CDR2 YYREEE (reference sequence). Trimming took off 1 base at V and 1 base at J, with 3 bases between the two ends. This CDR3 region has 13 residues.

CDR3 DNA: TGCGCCAGCAGCTTTTTTGGTCCTAGCACAGATACGCAGTATTTT. The encoded protein is CASSFFGPSTDTQYF. J is TRBJ2-3 and V is TRBV5-1; D unclear. The CDR3 runs to 15 residues. In germline, CDR1 is SGHRS, CDR2 YFSETQ. Trimming removed 2 bases from V and 0 bases from J, with 10 bases in between.

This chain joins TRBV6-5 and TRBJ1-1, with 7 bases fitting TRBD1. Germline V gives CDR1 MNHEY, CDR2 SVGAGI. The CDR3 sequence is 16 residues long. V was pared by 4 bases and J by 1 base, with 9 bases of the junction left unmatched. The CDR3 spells CASSLRQGVTNTEAFF. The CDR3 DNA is TGTGCCAGCAGTTTACGTCAGGGGGTCACGAACACTGAAGCTTTCTTT.

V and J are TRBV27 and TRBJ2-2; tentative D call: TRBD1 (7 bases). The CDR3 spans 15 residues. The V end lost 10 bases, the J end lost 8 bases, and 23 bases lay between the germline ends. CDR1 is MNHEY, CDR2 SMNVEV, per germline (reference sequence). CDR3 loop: CATAFRGAVSGELFF. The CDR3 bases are TGTGCCACCGCGTTCAGGGGGGCCGTATCGGGGGAGCTGTTTTTT.

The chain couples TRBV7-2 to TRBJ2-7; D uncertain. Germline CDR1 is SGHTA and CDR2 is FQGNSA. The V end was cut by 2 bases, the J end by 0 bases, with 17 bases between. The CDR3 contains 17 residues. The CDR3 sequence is CASSLSSGRIISYEQYF. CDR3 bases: TGTGCCAGCAGCTTATCATCCGGGCGAATAATCTCCTACGAGCAGTACTTC. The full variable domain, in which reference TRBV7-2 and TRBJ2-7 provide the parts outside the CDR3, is GAGVSQSPSNKVTEKGKDVELRCDPISGHTALYWYRQSLGQGLEFLIYFQGNSAPDKSGLPSDRFSAERTGGSVSTLTIQRTQQEDSAVYLCASSLSSGRIISYEQYFGPGTRLTVT.

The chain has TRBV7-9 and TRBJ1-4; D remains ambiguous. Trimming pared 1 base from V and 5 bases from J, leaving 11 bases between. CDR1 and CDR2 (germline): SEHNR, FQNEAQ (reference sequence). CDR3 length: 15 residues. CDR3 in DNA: TGTGCCAGCAGCTTAGGTACAAGCCAAAATGAAAAACTGTTTTTT. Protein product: CASSLGTSQNEKLFF.

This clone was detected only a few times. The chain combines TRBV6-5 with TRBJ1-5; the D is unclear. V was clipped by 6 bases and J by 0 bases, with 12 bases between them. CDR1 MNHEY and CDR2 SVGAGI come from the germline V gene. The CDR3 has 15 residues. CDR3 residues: CASSRAVYSNQPQHF. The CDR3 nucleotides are TGTGCCAGCAGCCGTGCCGTTTATAGCAATCAGCCCCAGCATTTT.

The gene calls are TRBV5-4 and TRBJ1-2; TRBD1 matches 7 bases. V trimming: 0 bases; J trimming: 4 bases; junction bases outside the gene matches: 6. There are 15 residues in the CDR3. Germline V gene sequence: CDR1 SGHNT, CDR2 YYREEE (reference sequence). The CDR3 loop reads CASSLGGDRVYGYTF. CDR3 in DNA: TGTGCCAGCAGCTTGGGGGGCGACAGGGTCTATGGCTACACCTTC.

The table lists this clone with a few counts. The CDR3: CASSLRATEAFF. In nucleotides, the CDR3 is TGTGCCAGCAGCTTAAGGGCCACTGAAGCTTTCTTT. The J gene is TRBJ1-1, the V gene TRBV11-3; no reliable D call. This CDR3 comprises 12 residues. V lost 2 bases, J lost 4 bases, and 5 bases lay in between. In germline, CDR1 is SGHNT, CDR2 YENEEA. Using reference TRBV11-3 and TRBJ1-1 for the parts outside the CDR3, the full variable domain is EAGVVQSPRYKIIEKKQPVAFWCNPISGHNTLYWYLQNLGQGPELLIRYENEEAVDDSQLPKDRFSAERLKGVDSTLKIQPAELGDSAVYLCASSLRATEAFFGQGTRLTVV.

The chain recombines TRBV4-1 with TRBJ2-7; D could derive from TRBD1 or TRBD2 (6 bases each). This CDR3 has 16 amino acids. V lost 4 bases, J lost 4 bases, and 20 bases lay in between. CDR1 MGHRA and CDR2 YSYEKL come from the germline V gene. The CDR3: CASSPGGEQGVYEQYF. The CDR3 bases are TGCGCCAGCAGCCCCGGGGGCGAGCAGGGCGTATACGAGCAGTACTTC.

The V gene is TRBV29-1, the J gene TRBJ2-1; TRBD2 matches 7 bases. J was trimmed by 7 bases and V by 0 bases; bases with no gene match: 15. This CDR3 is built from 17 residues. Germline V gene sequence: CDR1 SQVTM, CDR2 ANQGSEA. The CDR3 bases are TGCAGCGTTGAAGATCCCTCGCGGGGGATCATTGAAAATGAGCAGTTCTTC. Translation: CSVEDPSRGIIENEQFF.

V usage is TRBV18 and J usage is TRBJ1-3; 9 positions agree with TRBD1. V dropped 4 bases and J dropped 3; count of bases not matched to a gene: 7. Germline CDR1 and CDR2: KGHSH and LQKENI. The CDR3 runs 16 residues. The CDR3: CASSLTGTGSGNTIYF. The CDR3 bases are TGTGCCAGCTCACTCACCGGGACAGGGAGTGGAAACACCATATATTTT.

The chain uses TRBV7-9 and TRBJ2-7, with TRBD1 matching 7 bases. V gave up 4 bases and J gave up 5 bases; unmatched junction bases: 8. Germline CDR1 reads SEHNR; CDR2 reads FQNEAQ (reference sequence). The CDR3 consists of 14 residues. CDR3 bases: TGTGCCAGCAGCTCTTCAGGACAGGCGAACGAGCAGTACTTC. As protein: CASSSSGQANEQYF.

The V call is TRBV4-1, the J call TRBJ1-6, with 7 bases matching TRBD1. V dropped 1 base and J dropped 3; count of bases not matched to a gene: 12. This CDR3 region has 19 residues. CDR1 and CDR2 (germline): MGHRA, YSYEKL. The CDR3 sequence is CASSQAPRGQVHYNSPLHF. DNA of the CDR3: TGCGCCAGCAGCCAAGCCCCCCGTGGACAGGTACACTATAATTCACCCCTCCACTTT.

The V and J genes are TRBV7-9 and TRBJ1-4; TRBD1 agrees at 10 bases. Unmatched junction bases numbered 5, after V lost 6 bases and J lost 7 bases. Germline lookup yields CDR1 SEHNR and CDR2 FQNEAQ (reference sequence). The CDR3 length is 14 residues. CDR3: CASRRTGGGEKLFF. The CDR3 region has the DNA TGTGCCAGCAGACGGACAGGGGGGGGTGAAAAACTGTTTTTT.

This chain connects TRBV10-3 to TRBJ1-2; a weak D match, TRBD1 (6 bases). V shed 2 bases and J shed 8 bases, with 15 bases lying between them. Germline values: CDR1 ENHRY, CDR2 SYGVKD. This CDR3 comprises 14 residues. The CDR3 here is CAISEQAGAGGYTF. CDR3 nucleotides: TGTGCCATCAGTGAGCAGGCAGGGGCTGGCGGCTACACCTTC.

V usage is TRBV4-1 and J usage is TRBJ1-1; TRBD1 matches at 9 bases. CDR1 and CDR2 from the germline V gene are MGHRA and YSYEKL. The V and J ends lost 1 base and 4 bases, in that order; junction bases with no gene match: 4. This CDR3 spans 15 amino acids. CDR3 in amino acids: CASSQGVQGATEAFF. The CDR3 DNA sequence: TGCGCCAGCAGCCAAGGGGTACAGGGGGCCACTGAAGCTTTCTTT.

CDR3 sequence (DNA): TGCGCCAGCAGCTCGAGGACAGCTAATTCACCCCTCCACTTT. Translated: CASSSRTANSPLHF. This chain links TRBV5-1 with TRBJ1-6, with D tentatively TRBD1 (6 bases). Germline V gives CDR1 SGHRS, CDR2 YFSETQ. The CDR3 is 14 residues long. V lost 3 bases and J lost 6, with 10 bases in between.

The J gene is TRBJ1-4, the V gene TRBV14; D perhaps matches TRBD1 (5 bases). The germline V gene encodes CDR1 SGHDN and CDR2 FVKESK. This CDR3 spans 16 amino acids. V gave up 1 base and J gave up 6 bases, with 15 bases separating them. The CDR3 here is CASSQVKGQGDEKLFF. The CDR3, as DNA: TGTGCCAGCAGCCAAGTTAAAGGCCAAGGGGATGAAAAACTGTTTTTT.

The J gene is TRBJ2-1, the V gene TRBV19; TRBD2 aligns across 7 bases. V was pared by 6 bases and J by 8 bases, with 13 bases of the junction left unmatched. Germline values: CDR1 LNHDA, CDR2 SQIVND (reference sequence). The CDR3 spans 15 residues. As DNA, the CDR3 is TGTGCCAGTAGCCTTTTAGCGGGCGCAAACCATGAGCAGTTCTTC. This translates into CASSLLAGANHEQFF.

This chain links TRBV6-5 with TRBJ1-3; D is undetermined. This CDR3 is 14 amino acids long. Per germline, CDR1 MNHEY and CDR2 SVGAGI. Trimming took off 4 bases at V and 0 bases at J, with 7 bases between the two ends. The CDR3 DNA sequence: TGTGCCAGCAGTTCGGGCTCCTCTGGAAACACCATATATTTT. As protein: CASSSGSSGNTIYF.